The text below deals with one T cell receptor beta chain. Its antigen remains undetermined. Per-base quality was not reported, and no clone a single base away is much larger than it. The source of the sample is a study of blood T cell repertoires in COVID-19 (dated by TCRdb to between 2020 and 2021). With regard to the full study: Samples covering the acute and convalescent phases of COVID-19 were provided by collaborators in the United States, Italy and Spain. The prospective study material was composed of cDNA or gDNA derived from T cells, B-cell-depleted T cells, or PBMCs. Subjects who had been exposed to COVID-19, were actively infected with it, or had recovered from it provided the deeply sampled blood TCRbeta repertoires that made up the dataset. The repertoires were released in a freely available public database intended as a resource for research on the immune response to SARS-CoV-2. Samples were obtained from the ongoing ImmuneRACE study (first 160 participants) and from about 1,300 subjects provided by 6 global collaborators. The sample metadata nearly always contained a de-identified subject ID, COVID-19 status, age in years and sex. Where available, HLA class I and class II types were obtained from metadata supplied by the sample provider rather than from assay-based typing. General study outcomes and caveats: The amount of clinical and demographic metadata varied by source and participant and was provided uncurated.

In the prospective study, participants were about 18 to 100 years old, resided in around 25 geographic areas of the United States, and were enrolled through a virtual design. To assign participants to cohorts, the prospective study relied on clinical history that participants themselves reported in a screening survey and a study questionnaire. Exposed participants were defined as having been in contact with someone with a PCR-confirmed or clinician-diagnosed COVID-19 case within 2 weeks of study entry. In the prospective study, mobile phlebotomists collected whole blood, serum and a nasopharyngeal or oropharyngeal swab from each participant. Prospective study participants could optionally give additional blood draws and questionnaires over an approximately 2-month period. Prospective study blood samples were shipped either frozen or at room temperature before DNA extraction. TCRbeta CDR3 regions were amplified from genomic DNA by means of the immunoSEQ Assay, a bias-controlled multiplex PCR. From the authors' description of their analysis: The number of nucleated cells in each sample was estimated from the amplification of reference gene primers within the assay. Sequence reads were collapsed and filtered to measure the absolute abundance of every unique TCRbeta CDR3 rearrangement. For each sample, productive Simpson clonality was calculated as the square root of Simpson's diversity index over productive rearrangements. TCRdb's version of the immuneACCESS table is confined to in-frame rearrangements and falls short of the full clone set. An unresolved V gene accounts for under half of the shortfall where checked; the remainder is of unknown origin. V and J calls plus clone size are reproduced from that table; the DNA served to infer D and trimming. The sample table lists about 220,000 clones, 90% of them with a count of one. Roughly 16% of the sample goes to the ten largest clones.

The CDR3 runs 16 residues from the cysteine to the phenylalanine. Of the read, only the CDR3 DNA is kept; its 48 bases are in frame from base 1. Trimming at the junction amounts to 1 base on V and 1 base on J, and the germline ends lie 15 bases apart. The germline V gene yields SGHDT for CDR1 and YYEEEE for CDR2. The sequence came from a man aged 25 to 40 who had been exposed to COVID-19. Sequenced input: PBMCs or T cells enriched from blood (not recorded which). Here the chain combines TRBV5-6 and TRBJ2-7; the D gene assignment is ambiguous. The CDR3 is CASSLLGNISSYEQYF. The sequenced DNA: TGTGCCAGCAGCTTGCTAGGTAACATCAGTTCCTACGAGCAGTACTTC.